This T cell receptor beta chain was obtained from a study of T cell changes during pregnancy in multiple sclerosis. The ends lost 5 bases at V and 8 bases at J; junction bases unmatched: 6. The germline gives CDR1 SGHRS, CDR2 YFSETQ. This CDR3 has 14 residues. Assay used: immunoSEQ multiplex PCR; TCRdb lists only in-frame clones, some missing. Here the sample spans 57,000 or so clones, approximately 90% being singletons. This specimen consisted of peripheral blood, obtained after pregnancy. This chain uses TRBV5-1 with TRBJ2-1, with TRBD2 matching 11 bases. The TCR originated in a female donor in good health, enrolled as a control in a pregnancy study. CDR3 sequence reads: CASRAIAGGDEQFF. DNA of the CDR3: TGCGCCAGCAGGGCCATAGCGGGGGGGGATGAGCAGTTCTTC.